This is a list of T cell receptor beta chains from one sample in a study of T cell responses to AZD1222 COVID-19 vaccine. Assay used: immunoSEQ multiplex PCR; TCRdb lists only in-frame clones, some missing. The sample lists some 150,000 clones; 85% to 95% were seen once. Material: peripheral blood, obtained on day 0 of MenACWY control vaccination. These TCRs come from an adult in good health. The CDR3 runs from the conserved cysteine through the conserved F or W. The D gene is left open where the match is weak. Clone size is given for some rows only: seen once, a few or many times, or a class if the clone is expanded.

NA	TRBV5-4	TRBJ1-6	NA	CASSPGTEPYNSPLHF	TGTGCCAGCAGCCCTGGGACGGAGCCTTATAATTCACCCCTCCACTTT
NA	TRBV6-2/TRBV6-3	TRBJ2-7	NA	CASSSAQSPCEQYF	TGTGCCAGCAGTTCCGCCCAGAGCCCCTGCGAGCAGTACTTC
NA	TRBV14	TRBJ2-5	NA	CASSQGTGETQYF	TGTGCCAGCAGCCAAGGTACAGGGGAGACCCAGTACTTC
NA	TRBV4-1	TRBJ1-5	NA	CASSQVTNQPQHF	TGCGCCAGCAGCCAAGTAACAAATCAGCCCCAGCATTTT
NA	TRBV15	TRBJ1-5	NA	CATSSGSGPQHF	TGTGCCACCAGCAGTGGATCTGGGCCCCAGCATTTT
NA	TRBV27	TRBJ1-6	NA	CASAHSEGNSPLHF	TGTGCCAGCGCACACAGTGAAGGGAATTCACCCCTCCACTTT
NA	TRBV5-1	TRBJ2-5	NA	CASSLVGARETQYF	TGCGCCAGCAGCTTAGTAGGGGCACGAGAGACCCAGTACTTC
NA	TRBV6-5	TRBJ1-1	NA	CASFVGLSNTEAFF	TGTGCCTCCTTCGTGGGGCTTTCGAACACTGAAGCTTTCTTT
TRBD1	TRBV18	TRBJ1-1	NA	CASSSQGTEAFF	TGTGCCAGCTCCTCACAGGGGACTGAAGCTTTCTTT
NA	TRBV4-3	TRBJ1-4	NA	CASSPGLLEKLFF	TGCGCCAGCAGCCCGGGACTCCTGGAAAAACTGTTTTTT
NA	TRBV5-1	TRBJ1-2	NA	CASARGSNGYTF	TGCGCCAGCGCCCGGGGGAGCAATGGCTACACCTTC
TRBD1	TRBV5-5	TRBJ1-6	NA	CASTVDWTGYNSPLHF	TGTGCCAGCACCGTTGACTGGACAGGGTATAATTCACCCCTCCACTTT
TRBD2	TRBV7-3	TRBJ2-7	NA	CASSPQASGAYEQYF	TGTGCCAGCAGCCCTCAGGCTAGCGGAGCCTACGAGCAGTACTTC
NA	TRBV28	TRBJ1-2	NA	CATFSRDQSYYGYTF	TGTGCCACCTTTAGCCGGGACCAATCTTACTATGGCTACACCTTC
NA	TRBV6-2/TRBV6-3	TRBJ2-7	NA	CASSNLGEQYF	TGTGCCAGCAGTAACCTCGGCGAGCAGTACTTC
TRBD1	TRBV7-9	TRBJ2-7	NA	CASSLGPGGTGYYEQYF	TGTGCCAGCAGCTTAGGGCCTGGGGGGACAGGTTACTACGAGCAGTACTTC
TRBD1	TRBV28	TRBJ2-7	NA	CASSLGQGGRYEQYF	TGTGCCAGCAGTTTAGGACAGGGTGGGAGATACGAGCAGTACTTC
NA	TRBV6-5	TRBJ2-2	NA	CASISNTGNTGELFF	TGTGCCAGCATCTCTAATACAGGGAACACCGGGGAGCTGTTTTTT
NA	TRBV6-5	TRBJ1-2	NA	CASSRDSYGYTF	TGTGCCAGCAGCAGGGACTCCTATGGCTACACCTTC
TRBD1	TRBV7-8	TRBJ1-1	NA	CASARTGGGNTEAFF	TGTGCCAGCGCCAGGACAGGGGGCGGGAACACTGAAGCTTTCTTT
NA	TRBV9	TRBJ1-3	NA	CASSGTGFGNTIYF	TGTGCCAGCAGCGGTACAGGGTTTGGAAACACCATATATTTT
NA	TRBV5-6	TRBJ1-1	NA	CASSLFLGEEANTEAFF	TGTGCCAGCAGCTTGTTTCTGGGGGAAGAAGCGAACACTGAAGCTTTCTTT
TRBD2	TRBV7-2	TRBJ2-1	NA	CASSLVRLAGEPNEQFF	TGTGCCAGCAGCTTAGTGCGACTAGCGGGAGAACCCAATGAGCAGTTCTTC
NA	TRBV6-5	TRBJ1-4	NA	CASSYSMGGEKLFF	TGTGCCAGCAGTTACTCTATGGGGGGTGAAAAACTGTTTTTT
NA	TRBV3-1/TRBV3-2	TRBJ1-6	NA	CASSLKRDGSPLHF	TGTGCCAGCAGCCTTAAAAGGGACGGATCACCCCTCCACTTT
NA	TRBV24-1	TRBJ1-3	NA	CATSDSGNTIYF	TGTGCCACCAGTGATTCAGGAAACACCATATATTTT
NA	TRBV5-1	TRBJ1-1	NA	CASSSLGGNTEAFF	TGCGCCAGCAGCTCCCTGGGAGGGAACACTGAAGCTTTCTTT
NA	TRBV2	TRBJ2-1	NA	CASRAESSYNEQFF	TGTGCCAGCAGAGCGGAGAGCTCCTACAATGAGCAGTTCTTC
TRBD1	TRBV5-1	TRBJ2-3	NA	CASSFQRGQGSTDTQYF	TGCGCCAGCAGCTTTCAACGGGGACAGGGAAGCACAGATACGCAGTATTTT
TRBD1	TRBV5-1	TRBJ2-3	NA	CASSEPGQDHTQYF	TGCGCCAGCAGCGAACCGGGACAGGACCATACGCAGTATTTT
TRBD1	TRBV3-1/TRBV3-2	TRBJ2-5	NA	CASSQALVDRVKETQYF	TGTGCCAGCAGCCAAGCGTTAGTGGACAGGGTAAAAGAGACCCAGTACTTC
NA	TRBV18	TRBJ1-1	NA	CASSIFDGSTEAFF	TGTGCCAGCTCAATTTTTGACGGCAGCACTGAAGCTTTCTTT
NA	TRBV5-1	TRBJ1-2	NA	CASSLGFRGVDGYTF	TGCGCCAGCAGCTTGGGATTTCGGGGGGTAGATGGCTACACCTTC
TRBD1	TRBV4-2	TRBJ1-1	NA	CASSLRQGVNTEAFF	TGTGCCAGCAGCCTCCGACAGGGAGTGAACACTGAAGCTTTCTTT
TRBD2	TRBV20-1	TRBJ2-5	NA	CSASLVAGGFGGYQETQYF	TGCAGTGCTAGTTTGGTAGCGGGAGGATTTGGAGGTTACCAAGAGACCCAGTACTTC
NA	TRBV6-5	TRBJ1-2	NA	CASSYSGAGANYGYTF	TGTGCCAGCAGTTACTCGGGGGCTGGAGCTAACTATGGCTACACCTTC
NA	TRBV4-1	TRBJ2-5	NA	CASSPTGETQYF	TGCGCCAGCAGCCCTACCGGAGAGACCCAGTACTTC
NA	TRBV7-8	TRBJ2-5	NA	CASSLEGDGETQYF	TGTGCCAGCAGCCTGGAGGGGGATGGAGAGACCCAGTACTTC
NA	TRBV6-2/TRBV6-3	TRBJ1-5	NA	CASSYSSRRVQPQHF	TGTGCCAGCAGTTACTCGAGTAGGCGGGTTCAGCCCCAGCATTTT
NA	TRBV19	TRBJ1-2	NA	CASTPGPYGYTF	TGTGCCAGTACTCCGGGACCGTACGGCTACACCTTC
NA	TRBV2	TRBJ1-5	NA	CASSEVGGLQPQHF	TGTGCCAGCAGTGAAGTTGGGGGCCTTCAGCCCCAGCATTTT
NA	TRBV29-1	TRBJ1-3	NA	CSVLEGAGNTIYF	TGCAGCGTTCTCGAGGGGGCTGGAAACACCATATATTTT
NA	TRBV5-6	TRBJ1-2	NA	CASSLRHRPNYGYTF	TGTGCCAGCAGCTTGCGGCACAGACCTAACTATGGCTACACCTTC
NA	TRBV5-6	TRBJ2-7	NA	CASSVDSYEQYF	TGTGCCAGCAGCGTTGACTCCTACGAGCAGTACTTC
NA	TRBV7-9	TRBJ1-1	NA	CASSLGALRGTEAFF	TGTGCCAGCAGCTTAGGGGCCCTTCGGGGCACTGAAGCTTTCTTT
TRBD1	TRBV5-8	TRBJ1-4	NA	CASSGGTGVNEKLFF	TGTGCCAGCAGCGGCGGGACAGGGGTTAATGAAAAACTGTTTTTT
NA	TRBV10-2	TRBJ1-4	NA	CASSESIQGLKEKLFF	TGCGCCAGCAGTGAGTCGATACAGGGTTTAAAGGAAAAACTGTTTTTT
NA	TRBV5-8	TRBJ1-2	once	CASSLTSTATLDGYTF	TGTGCCAGCAGCTTAACGTCGACAGCCACCTTGGATGGCTACACCTTC
NA	TRBV15	TRBJ2-7	NA	CATSRDRARSDYEQYF	TGTGCCACCAGCAGAGATCGAGCCCGATCTGACTACGAGCAGTACTTC
TRBD1	TRBV5-1	TRBJ1-3	NA	CASSLESGQGRSGNTIYF	TGCGCCAGCAGCTTGGAGTCGGGACAGGGTCGCTCTGGAAACACCATATATTTT
TRBD2	TRBV6-1	TRBJ2-1	NA	CASSEASGRDEQFF	TGTGCCAGCAGTGAAGCTAGCGGGAGGGATGAGCAGTTCTTC
NA	TRBV4-1	TRBJ1-4	NA	CASSLTGQYTYEKLFF	TGCGCCAGCAGCCTGACCGGACAGTATACGTATGAAAAACTGTTTTTT
NA	TRBV7-7	TRBJ1-1	once	CASSPRGNDTEAFF	TGTGCCAGCAGCCCCCGGGGGAATGACACTGAAGCTTTCTTT
TRBD1	TRBV24-1	TRBJ1-2	few	CATSDRRDRGTRGYTF	TGTGCCACCAGTGATCGCCGGGACAGGGGAACGCGGGGCTACACCTTC
NA	TRBV10-3	TRBJ1-3	NA	CAISRVQGKLSSGNTIYF	TGTGCCATCAGCCGAGTCCAGGGCAAGTTGAGCTCTGGAAACACCATATATTTT
NA	TRBV28	TRBJ1-2	NA	CASSYGWQDGYTF	TGTGCCAGCAGTTATGGATGGCAGGATGGCTACACCTTC
TRBD1	TRBV19	TRBJ1-5	once	CASSTGEGGQPQHF	TGTGCCAGTAGCACAGGGGAGGGAGGTCAGCCCCAGCATTTT